Below, 4 T cell receptor beta chains from the same sample are listed, as sequenced in a study of control samples from healthy donors and cancer patients. TCRdb keeps only in-frame clones here, not all; method: immunoSEQ multiplex PCR. Among some 150,000 clones listed, over 90% were seen once. The sample was PBMCs. The source is a man aged 60 to 69 with colorectal cancer.

The chain combines TRBV19 with TRBJ2-5; 10 bases match TRBD1. Germline-derived CDR1 and CDR2 are LNHDA and SQIVND (reference sequence). The CDR3 sequence is 14 residues long. The ends lost 4 bases at V and 5 bases at J; junction bases unmatched: 4. The CDR3 reads CASSTGQGRETQYF. The CDR3 bases are TGTGCCAGTAGTACGGGACAGGGGCGGGAGACCCAGTACTTC.

The chain links TRBV18 to TRBJ2-3; D remains unclear. The V end lost 3 bases, the J end lost 2 bases, and 9 bases lay between the germline ends. Germline CDR1 KGHSH, CDR2 LQKENI. The CDR3 is 14 residues long. CDR3 region: CASSPRDTTDTQYF. The CDR3 bases are TGTGCCAGCTCACCCAGAGACACCACAGATACGCAGTATTTT.

As to this clone: One end of the junction fails to match germline, which may point to a read error. V and J are TRBV29-1 and TRBJ2-7; no clear D. The germline V gene encodes CDR1 SQVTM and CDR2 ANQGSEA. The CDR3 has 10 amino acids. The CDR3 spells CSVSGGDWDF. In nucleotides, the CDR3 is TGCAGCGTCTCCGGTGGGGATTGGGACTTC.

The rearrangement uses TRBV2 and TRBJ2-1, with 9 bases matching TRBD2. Germline V gene lookup returns CDR1 SNHLY and CDR2 FYNNEI. CDR3 length equals 13 residues. Unmatched junction bases numbered 5, after V lost 4 bases and J lost 10 bases. The CDR3 nucleotides read TGTGCCAGCAGTGCGCTAGCGGGGAACGAGCAGTTCTTC. Its translation: CASSALAGNEQFF.